This T cell receptor (beta chain) was sequenced for a study of blood T cell repertoires in COVID-19. Study details: Acute-phase and convalescent COVID-19 samples originated in the United States, Italy and Spain.

Original handling: By means of reference gene primer amplification, nucleated cell counts were estimated. Some clones are missing from TCRdb's copy, which holds only in-frame ones; the method was immunoSEQ multiplex PCR. V and J calls and clone size follow that table, whereas D and trimming were derived from the DNA. Of just over 300,000 clones in the sample, 65% to 90% are singletons; the top ten hold about 4.2%. Participant-reported clinical history was the basis for cohort assignment. Cohort 3 donors counted as recovered after two negative PCRs, clearance, or resolved symptoms. This CDR3 has 12 amino acids. CDR1 and CDR2 (germline): SQVTM, ANQGSEA. Trimming stripped 1 base from V and 8 bases from J, with 11 bases between.

The chain is built from TRBV29-1 and TRBJ1-2; D gene unclear. The sequence was collected from a man younger than 45 who had recovered from COVID-19. The sequenced sample consisted of PBMCs or T cells enriched from blood (not recorded which). This CDR3 is CSVEVGGKGYTF. The CDR3 DNA reads as TGCAGCGTTGAAGTCGGCGGGAAGGGCTACACCTTC.